At least ten counts were recorded for the clone carrying this T cell receptor (beta chain). Unique molecular identifiers tagged the TCRbeta library. MiXCR, applied by TCRdb to the PCR reads, yields one record per CDR3 protein. The sample shows about 610,000 distinct CDR3 sequences, more than 9% of them seen only once. These data belong to a study of T-cell reconstitution after alpha-beta-depleted transplantation in children. Sample: PBMCs from the stem cell graft donor, taken from the stem cell graft. The TCR originated in a human donor who donated a stem cell graft to a child with acute myeloid leukemia.

CDR3 residues: CSVEAVVQETQYF. The CDR3 region has the DNA TGCAGCGTTGAGGCAGTAGTTCAAGAGACCCAGTACTTC. The genes are TRBV29-1 and TRBJ2-5, with D unclear. Germline assignment: CDR1 SQVTM and CDR2 ANQGSEA. Trimming shortened V by 3 bases and J by 2 bases, and 10 bases separated the two germline ends. CDR3 length: 13 residues. The full variable domain, rest sourced from reference TRBV29-1 and TRBJ2-5, is SAVISQKPSRDICQRGTSLTIQCQVDSQVTMMFWYRQQPGQSLTLIATANQGSEATYESGFVIDKFPISRPNLTFSTLTVSNMSPEDSSIYLCSVEAVVQETQYFGPGTRLLVL.